The clone carrying this TCR beta chain has just a few counts. Its antigen is as yet unknown. This sample is drawn from a study of response to subunit inactivated influenza vaccine. The CDR3 totals 15 residues. V gave up 2 bases and J gave up 5 bases, with 11 bases separating them. Germline loops: CDR1 SGHRS, CDR2 YFSETQ. One entry per CDR3 protein, called by TCRdb with MiXCR from the RT-PCR reads. The table records about 620,000 distinct CDR3 sequences, about 10% of them present only once. Study-wide points: Authors proposed each seasonal influenza vaccination draws in few new T cells.

This TCR was recovered from a man aged 45-65 years who received an inactivated influenza vaccine. Material: PBMCs from blood, obtained on the day of vaccination. The V and J genes are TRBV5-1 and TRBJ1-6, with D possibly matching TRBD1 (6 bases). DNA for the CDR3: TGCGCCAGCAGCTTCCAACAGGGAAATAATTCACCCCTCCACTTT. Amino acids: CASSFQQGNNSPLHF.